A single sample is the source of the 32 T cell receptor beta chains below, sequenced in a study of blood T cell repertoires in COVID-19. Sequenced by immunoSEQ multiplex PCR; TCRdb stores in-frame clones only, minus some. The sample shows over 75,000 clones, about 90% of them seen only once. The sample consisted of peripheral blood. The origin of the receptors is a man aged 45 to 65 with COVID-19, enrolled during active disease.

The chain employs TRBV7-9 and TRBJ2-2; D unclear. Trimming stripped 5 bases from V and 4 bases from J, with 2 bases between. There are 11 residues in the CDR3. Germline V gene lookup returns CDR1 SEHNR and CDR2 FQNEAQ (reference sequence). The CDR3 DNA reads as TGTGCCAGCAGCCGCACCGGGGAGCTGTTTTTT. Its translation is CASSRTGELFF.

The rearrangement links TRBV9 to TRBJ2-5; D call uncertain. V was trimmed by 1 base and J by 5 bases, leaving 15 bases between them. Germline V gene lookup returns CDR1 SGDLS and CDR2 YYNGEE. The CDR3 loop spans 15 amino acids. CDR3 amino acids: CASSVQTTPLETQYF. Written as DNA, the CDR3 is TGTGCCAGCAGCGTACAGACAACCCCTCTCGAGACCCAGTACTTC.

The chain uses TRBV23-1 and TRBJ2-3, with 14 nucleotides matching TRBD2. TRBV23-1 is recorded as an ORF, its role being uncertain. The CDR3 covers 17 residues. Trimming cost V 3 bases and J 2 bases; bases outside gene matches: 4. CDR3 protein: CASSQGLAGVTTDTQYF. The DNA for the CDR3 is TGCGCCAGCAGTCAGGGACTAGCGGGGGTTACCACAGATACGCAGTATTTT.

The rearrangement uses TRBV3-1 (or the pseudogene TRBV3-2) and TRBJ1-3; no definite D call. The CDR3 totals 15 residues. V dropped 0 bases and J dropped 0 bases, with 6 bases sitting between them. Germline V gene lookup returns CDR1 LGHDT and CDR2 YNNKEL (reference sequence). Here the CDR3 DNA reads TGTGCCAGCAGCCAAGAAATACTCTCTGGAAACACCATATATTTT. Amino acid sequence: CASSQEILSGNTIYF.

The V and J genes are TRBV19 and TRBJ2-4, with 10 bases lining up with TRBD1. The CDR3 runs to 17 residues. V trimming: 9 bases; J trimming: 1 base; junction bases outside the gene matches: 12. The V gene's germline CDR1 is LNHDA and CDR2 SQIVND (reference sequence). CDR3 sequence: CARRGTGVIWAKNIQYF. DNA for the CDR3: TGTGCCAGGAGAGGGACAGGGGTGATTTGGGCCAAAAACATTCAGTACTTC.

Written as DNA, the CDR3 is TGTGCCAGCACCAGGACAGGGGCTGCCTACGAGCAGTACTTC. It codes for CASTRTGAAYEQYF. The V and J genes are TRBV27 and TRBJ2-7; TRBD1 aligns across 9 bases. With V trimmed by 7 bases and J by 2 bases, 6 bases remained unmatched. The CDR3 has 14 residues. Looked up from germline, CDR1 is MNHEY and CDR2 is SMNVEV (reference sequence).

The rearrangement joins TRBV9 to TRBJ1-3; possibly TRBD1 for D (6 bases). Germline CDR1 is SGDLS and CDR2 is YYNGEE. The CDR3 is 13 residues long. Trimming cost V 4 bases and J 4 bases, with 9 bases left between them. CDR3: CASSPGQGNTIYF. The CDR3 nucleotides are TGTGCCAGCAGCCCAGGACAGGGAAACACCATATATTTT.

CDR3 loop: CASSVETGGYEQYF. In DNA, the CDR3 is TGTGCCAGCAGCGTAGAGACGGGGGGTTACGAGCAGTACTTC. This sequence joins TRBV9 and TRBJ2-7, with 7 nucleotides matching TRBD2. The CDR3 is made up of 14 amino acids. V was pared by 0 bases and J by 4 bases, with 4 bases of the junction left unmatched. The germline V gene encodes CDR1 SGDLS and CDR2 YYNGEE.

V usage is TRBV12-5 and J usage is TRBJ2-2; D is unresolved. CDR1 and CDR2 (germline): LGHNT, FRNRAP. The germline V and J ends were trimmed by 6 bases and 1 base, with 3 bases remaining between them. The CDR3 loop spans 12 amino acids. The CDR3 region has the DNA TGTGCTAGTGGACAGAACACCGGGGAGCTGTTTTTT. Translating it yields CASGQNTGELFF.

The chain is built from TRBV6-5 and TRBJ1-3; TRBD1 aligns across 7 bases. V was clipped by 7 bases and J by 5 bases; unmatched bases: 11. CDR3 length: 15 residues. Germline CDR1 MNHEY, CDR2 SVGAGI. CDR3 coding DNA: TGTGCCAGCACCTCAGGGGGAGCGGAACGAAACACCATATATTTT. This gives the protein CASTSGGAERNTIYF.

The chain uses TRBV10-3 and TRBJ2-7; TRBD2 might be the D (5 bases). The CDR3 has 13 residues. V dropped 4 bases and J dropped 7 bases, with 14 bases sitting between them. CDR1 is ENHRY, CDR2 SYGVKD, per germline. This CDR3 reads CAISGGSTGEQYF. CDR3 nucleotides: TGTGCCATCAGTGGAGGGTCCACGGGAGAGCAGTACTTC.

The rearrangement links TRBV29-1 to TRBJ1-2; D gene ambiguous. The ends were cut back, 3 bases at V and 4 bases at J, with 15 bases in the middle. Germline V gene data show CDR1 as SQVTM and CDR2 as ANQGSEA. The CDR3 spans 14 residues. This CDR3 is CSVDVPRTSYGYTF. Here the CDR3 DNA reads TGCAGCGTTGACGTCCCCAGGACTAGCTATGGCTACACCTTC.

This clone is a singleton in its sample. The chain carries TRBV28 and TRBJ2-7, with TRBD1 matching 9 bases. Germline values: CDR1 MDHEN, CDR2 SYDVKM. V shed 6 bases, J shed 3 bases, and the junction held 6 bases outside the gene matches. This CDR3 spans 14 amino acids. The CDR3 sequence: CASREGQGRYEQYF. The CDR3 nucleotides read TGTGCCAGCAGAGAGGGACAGGGCCGCTACGAGCAGTACTTC.

This chain links TRBV2 with TRBJ1-6, with no clear D. CDR3 length: 13 amino acids. Looked up from germline, CDR1 is SNHLY and CDR2 is FYNNEI. Trimming pared 2 bases from V and 7 bases from J, leaving 6 bases between. The CDR3 reads CASSERRNSPLHF. In DNA, the CDR3 is TGTGCCAGCAGTGAACGGAGGAATTCACCCCTCCACTTT.

The V gene is TRBV28, the J gene TRBJ2-7; D possibly corresponds to TRBD2 (6 bases). The V and J ends lost 4 bases and 2 bases respectively, with 12 bases between them. This CDR3 spans 14 amino acids. Germline V CDR1 and CDR2: MDHEN, SYDVKM. In DNA, the CDR3 is TGTGCCAGCAGTTCTCGATCGGGGGCCTACGAGCAGTACTTC. This gives the protein CASSSRSGAYEQYF. Filled out from reference TRBV28 and TRBJ2-7, the complete variable domain reads DVKVTQSSRYLVKRTGEKVFLECVQDMDHENMFWYRQDPGLGLRLIYFSYDVKMKEKGDIPEGYSVSREKKERFSLILESASTNQTSMYLCASSSRSGAYEQYFGPGTRLTVT.

The gene calls are TRBV30 and TRBJ2-1; TRBD2 matches at 10 bases. The ends lost 0 bases at V and 4 bases at J; junction bases unmatched: 6. Germline V gene sequence: CDR1 GTSNPN, CDR2 SVGIG (reference sequence). This CDR3 region has 16 residues. The CDR3 nucleotides are TGTGCCTGGAGTGTATTGACTAGCGGGCGTTACAATGAGCAGTTCTTC. The encoded protein is CAWSVLTSGRYNEQFF.

This clone was recorded once. V and J are TRBV3-1 (or the pseudogene TRBV3-2) and TRBJ2-7, with D possibly TRBD1 on 6 matching bases. From germline, CDR1 is LGHDT and CDR2 YNNKEL (reference sequence). V was cut by 5 bases and J by 1 base, with 12 bases left in between. This CDR3 has 14 residues. The CDR3 here is CASSSLGGSYEQYF. CDR3 DNA sequence: TGTGCCAGCAGCAGCTTAGGGGGTTCCTACGAGCAGTACTTC.

In its sample, this clone was seen a few times. The genes are TRBV5-6 and TRBJ1-6; TRBD1 aligns across 9 bases. CDR1 is SGHDT, CDR2 YYEEEE, per germline. This CDR3 spans 18 amino acids. With 1 base clipped from V and 11 bases from J, the junction kept 16 bases outside the gene matches. DNA for the CDR3: TGTGCCAGCAGCTTGAGAGGGACAGGGATAGGGTCTCGGGCACCCCTCCACTTT. As protein: CASSLRGTGIGSRAPLHF.

The V gene is TRBV2, the J gene TRBJ1-6; 8 positions match TRBD1. The CDR3 has 14 residues. CDR1 and CDR2 (germline): SNHLY, FYNNEI. Unmatched junction bases numbered 7, after V lost 7 bases and J lost 8 bases. CDR3 DNA: TGTGCCAGCAACGTGCAGGGGGCCGATTCACCCCTCCACTTT. As protein: CASNVQGADSPLHF.

The J gene is TRBJ2-7, the V gene TRBV2, with D tentatively TRBD1 (6 bases). V lost 2 bases, J lost 5 bases, and 19 bases lay in between. CDR3 length: 16 residues. CDR1 is SNHLY and CDR2 is FYNNEI in the germline V gene. CDR3 nucleotides: TGTGCCAGCAGTGAAATTACACAGGGTAACCTGAACGAGCAGTACTTC. This gives the protein CASSEITQGNLNEQYF.

This clone was found many times. The chain joins TRBV30 to TRBJ1-6; 8 nucleotides align to TRBD1. The length of the CDR3 is 15 residues. With 4 bases clipped from V and 7 bases from J, the junction kept 9 bases outside the gene matches. Per the germline V gene, CDR1 is GTSNPN and CDR2 is SVGIG (reference sequence). The CDR3 reads CAWTRQGKWNSPLHF. CDR3 in DNA: TGTGCCTGGACCAGACAGGGGAAATGGAATTCACCCCTCCACTTT.

The rearrangement joins TRBV2 to TRBJ1-4; TRBD1 aligns across 8 bases. This CDR3 is built from 15 residues. V trimming: 6 bases; J trimming: 4 bases; junction bases outside the gene matches: 7. In germline, CDR1 is SNHLY, CDR2 FYNNEI. CDR3 loop: CASRNRGNNNEKLFF. CDR3 DNA: TGTGCCAGCAGAAACAGGGGGAATAATAATGAAAAACTGTTTTTT.

This chain links TRBV7-8 with TRBJ2-1; the match to TRBD2 covers 10 bases. In germline, CDR1 is SGHVS, CDR2 FQNEAQ. The CDR3 is 16 residues long. V dropped 5 bases and J dropped 7; count of bases not matched to a gene: 11. The CDR3 region is CASSVTSGISRNEQFF. Here the CDR3 DNA reads TGTGCCAGCAGCGTAACTAGCGGGATAAGTAGAAATGAGCAGTTCTTC.

The chain recombines TRBV6-6 with TRBJ2-1; TRBD2 matches 14 bases. The CDR3 runs to 16 residues. J lost 9 bases, V lost 5 bases, and 9 bases had no gene match. Germline V gene sequence: CDR1 MNHNY, CDR2 SVGAGI (reference sequence). The CDR3 protein is CASSLGTSGGLGEQFF. In nucleotides, the CDR3 is TGTGCCAGCAGTCTGGGGACTAGCGGGGGACTGGGTGAGCAGTTCTTC.

The chain combines TRBV2 with TRBJ1-2, with D hard to call. This CDR3 is 13 amino acids long. Germline CDR1 reads SNHLY; CDR2 reads FYNNEI. The V end was cut by 5 bases, the J end by 0 bases, with 7 bases between. The CDR3 DNA follows: TGTGCCAGCAGTATCATAGCTAACTATGGCTACACCTTC. Encoded protein: CASSIIANYGYTF.

The chain recombines TRBV7-9 with TRBJ2-3; the match to TRBD2 covers 13 bases. Germline values: CDR1 SEHNR, CDR2 FQNEAQ (reference sequence). The V segment lost 1 base and the J segment 1 base; nucleotides outside the gene matches: 5. This CDR3 has 18 residues. The CDR3 region has the DNA TGTGCCAGCAGCTTAGGGACTAGCGGGGGCTCCGGCACAGATACGCAGTATTTT. The encoded protein is CASSLGTSGGSGTDTQYF. Complete variable domain (other parts from reference TRBV7-9 and TRBJ2-3): DTGVSQNPRHKITKRGQNVTFRCDPISEHNRLYWYRQTLGQGPEFLTYFQNEAQLEKSRLLSDRFSAERPKGSFSTLEIQRTEQGDSAMYLCASSLGTSGGSGTDTQYFGPGTRLTVL.

The chain uses TRBV10-3 and TRBJ1-2; TRBD1 matches 8 bases. The CDR3 is 15 amino acids. Germline V gives CDR1 ENHRY, CDR2 SYGVKD. V lost 2 bases and J lost 6; bases outside the gene matches: 8. CDR3 bases: TGTGCCATCAGTGAGCCAACTACAGGGGGTCATGGCTACACCTTC. Translated, it gives CAISEPTTGGHGYTF.

This chain uses TRBV3-1 (or the pseudogene TRBV3-2) with TRBJ1-5; D gene uncertain. The CDR3 totals 13 residues. Germline CDR1 is LGHDT and CDR2 is YNNKEL (reference sequence). Trimming removed 0 bases from V and 4 bases from J, with 4 bases in between. The CDR3 loop is CASSQDRNQPQHF. CDR3 nucleotides: TGTGCCAGCAGCCAAGATCGGAATCAGCCCCAGCATTTT.

The V call is TRBV28, the J call TRBJ1-6, with a possible D match to TRBD1 (5 bases). This CDR3 comprises 12 residues. The V end was cut by 7 bases, the J end by 6 bases, with 7 bases between. Germline V gene data show CDR1 as MDHEN and CDR2 as SYDVKM. The CDR3 region is CASTQGNSPLHF. The DNA of the CDR3 is TGTGCCAGCACTCAGGGTAATTCACCCCTCCACTTT.

The V gene is TRBV7-3, the J gene TRBJ2-1; TRBD2 agrees at 15 bases. Losses at the gene ends were 5 bases for V and 9 bases for J; bases not matched to a gene: 14. Germline CDR1 reads SGHTA; CDR2 reads FQGTGA. This CDR3 is built from 18 residues. The CDR3 loop reads CASSTIPGTSGGLIEQFF. DNA of the CDR3: TGTGCCAGCAGCACTATACCGGGGACTAGCGGGGGGCTCATTGAGCAGTTCTTC.

This rearrangement joins TRBV9 to TRBJ1-4, with D tentatively TRBD1 (6 bases). Trimming left V 0 bases short and J 7 bases short, with 13 bases between. CDR1 and CDR2 (germline): SGDLS, YYNGEE. The CDR3 totals 15 residues. This chain's CDR3 is CASSVGGRGREKLFF. The CDR3 DNA sequence: TGTGCCAGCAGCGTAGGCGGCAGGGGTCGTGAAAAACTGTTTTTT.

This chain links TRBV9 with TRBJ2-3, with TRBD2 identical over 14 bases. V shed 0 bases and J 5 bases; nucleotides not matched to a gene: 2. CDR1 is SGDLS and CDR2 is YYNGEE in the germline V gene. The CDR3 runs 16 residues. In nucleotides, the CDR3 is TGTGCCAGCAGCGTAGCGGGACTAGCGGGGGTAGATACGCAGTATTTT. Translating it yields CASSVAGLAGVDTQYF. The full variable domain, in which reference TRBV9 and TRBJ2-3 provide the parts outside the CDR3, is DSGVTQTPKHLITATGQRVTLRCSPRSGDLSVYWYQQSLDQGLQFLIQYYNGEERAKGNILERFSAQQFPDLHSELNLSSLELGDSALYFCASSVAGLAGVDTQYFGPGTRLTVL.